This T cell receptor (beta chain) was retrieved from a study of blood T cell repertoires in COVID-19. In the study overall: Acute and convalescent COVID-19 specimens originated in the United States, Italy and Spain. Sources were T cells, B-cell-depleted T cells, or PBMCs; the material itself was cDNA or gDNA.

Source study methods: Estimated nucleated cell counts came from reference gene primer amplification. Assay used: immunoSEQ multiplex PCR; TCRdb lists only in-frame clones, some missing. V and J calls and clone size are as listed in that table; D and trimming were resolved from the DNA. The sample yields about 150,000 clones, roughly 81% seen once. Seattle's enrolled individuals joined amid active infection and were then monitored longitudinally. Germline CDR1 is SGHTA and CDR2 is FQGTGA. The CDR3 sequence is 13 residues long. V lost 5 bases to trimming and J lost 10 bases, with 12 bases between them. The chain employs TRBV7-3 and TRBJ1-6; a weak D match, TRBD1 (6 bases). This TCR came from a woman in her fifties or sixties with COVID-19, enrolled during active disease. The material sequenced was peripheral blood. The CDR3 here is CASSRTERSPLHF. In DNA form, the CDR3 reads TGTGCCAGCAGCCGGACAGAGAGATCACCCCTCCACTTT.